This T cell receptor (beta chain) was recovered during a study of cytomegalovirus exposure and HLA in healthy donors. As concerns this clone: Its antigen is undetermined.

Data came from immunoSEQ multiplex PCR; TCRdb stores just in-frame clones and leaves some out. The sample lists some 140,000 clones; around nine tenths were seen once. The CDR3 has 13 residues. Trimming pared 1 base from V and 7 bases from J, leaving 8 bases between. CDR1 is GTSNPN and CDR2 is SVGIG in the germline V gene (reference sequence). Study findings and constraints: Cytomegalovirus association was listed for about 170 TCR beta chains.

The material sequenced was PBMCs. The rearrangement joins TRBV30 to TRBJ1-6; a possible D gene is TRBD1 (5 bases). The clonotype was recovered from a man aged 18 to 29 in good health and CMV-seropositive. CDR3 nucleotides: TGTGCCTGGAGTGACAGGCAAAATTCACCCCTCCACTTT. Translation gives CAWSDRQNSPLHF.